What follows are 2 T cell receptor beta chains derived from one specimen sequenced in a study of blood T cell repertoires in COVID-19. The protocol was immunoSEQ multiplex PCR, while the TCRdb copy is restricted to in-frame clones and leaves out a portion. The sample yields approximately 200,000 clones, around 89% seen once. The material sequenced was peripheral blood. These receptor sequences come from a man younger than 45 with COVID-19, enrolled during active disease.

The CDR3 sequence: CASSQPGTGGNTIYF. CDR3 bases: TGTGCCAGCAGCCAACCCGGGACAGGAGGAAACACCATATATTTT. The rearrangement links TRBV14 to TRBJ1-3, with TRBD1 matching over 8 bases. The CDR3 is 15 amino acids. Trimming removed 2 bases from V and 4 bases from J; junction bases left unmatched: 4. In germline, CDR1 is SGHDN, CDR2 FVKESK.

V and J are TRBV19 and TRBJ1-4; D not resolved. V was trimmed by 5 bases and J by 8 bases, leaving 9 bases between them. Germline V gene data show CDR1 as LNHDA and CDR2 as SQIVND (reference sequence). This CDR3 region has 12 residues. This CDR3 is CASSAYREKLFF. CDR3 nucleotides: TGTGCCAGTAGTGCTTACAGAGAAAAACTGTTTTTT.